This TCR beta chain was sequenced during a study of cytomegalovirus exposure and HLA in healthy donors. Vbeta (60) and Jbeta (13) primers were used in the PCR. Measured with immunoSEQ multiplex PCR; TCRdb has only the in-frame clones, and not every one. The table has about 140,000 clones, 70% to 75% seen once. CDR1 MNHNY and CDR2 SVGAGI come from the germline V gene (reference sequence). The germline V and J ends were trimmed by 2 bases and 6 bases, with 10 bases remaining between them. The CDR3 is 14 amino acids. The chain employs TRBV6-6 and TRBJ1-4; D is possibly TRBD1 (5 bases). This clonotype was obtained from a woman in her twenties or thirties in good health and CMV-seronegative. Sequencing was carried out using PBMCs. The CDR3 nucleotides are TGTGCCAGCAGTTACGGGGGGAGGGATGAAAAACTGTTTTTT. As protein: CASSYGGRDEKLFF.